These T cell receptor beta chains were read from a single sample in a study of regulatory T cells in long-lasting Graves disease. Via MiXCR, TCRdb re-called the multiplex PCR reads, giving one row per CDR3 protein. The sample shows about 540,000 distinct CDR3 sequences, approximately 13% of them seen only once. These same data were also listed under a study on T cells in Graves' hyperthyroidism and ophthalmopathy.

The sequencing used peripheral blood mononuclear cells (PBMCs), collected at new diagnosis, from a patient treated with antithyroid drugs. The receptors originated from a man aged 25-40 years with Graves disease. The CDR3 runs from the conserved cysteine through the conserved F or W. A D gene is named only where the DNA matches it firmly. Clone size is given for some rows only: seen once, a few or many times, or a class if the clone is expanded.

. 11 TRBJ1-5 TRBV27 few TGTGCCAGCAGTCCGGGGCAGCCCCAGCATTTT CASSPGQPQHF
TRBD1 16 TRBJ2-1 TRBV24-1 . TGTGCCACCAGTGTAGCCGGGACAGGGGGCCGTTTGGAGCAGTTCTTC CATSVAGTGGRLEQFF
. 11 TRBJ1-1 TRBV10-3 many TGTGCCATCAGTGAATACACTGAAGCTTTCTTT CAISEYTEAFF
. 12 TRBJ1-1 TRBV7-9 many TGTGCCAGCAGCCTCCAGGACAGACCCTGGTTCTTT CASSLQDRPWFF
. 14 TRBJ2-7 TRBV9 . TGTGCCAGCAGCGTAGACGACTCATCCTACGAGCAGTACTTC CASSVDDSSYEQYF
. 13 TRBJ1-2 TRBV12-3/TRBV12-4 few TGTGCCAGCAGTTACAAGGGCGGCTATGACTACACCTTC CASSYKGGYDYTF
TRBD1 15 TRBJ1-5 TRBV6-1 many TGTGCCAGCAGGAGACAGGGAGATAGCAATCAGCCCCAGCATTTT CASRRQGDSNQPQHF
TRBD1 14 TRBJ1-2 TRBV6-2/TRBV6-3 many TGTGCCAGCAGTTCTTGGACAGGGGGCTATGGCTACACCTTC CASSSWTGGYGYTF
. 15 TRBJ2-5 TRBV11-2 few TGTGCCAGCAGCTTAGGGCCGGTATACCAAGAGACCCAGTACTTC CASSLGPVYQETQYF
TRBD1 14 TRBJ2-2 TRBV12-5 many TGTGCTAGTGGCCGGGACAGCCGTTTCGGGGAGCTGTTTTTT CASGRDSRFGELFF
. 13 TRBJ1-2 TRBV9 many TGTGCCAGCAGCGCGGGTAGGGGTGATGGCTACACCTTC CASSAGRGDGYTF
. 13 TRBJ2-1 TRBV29-1 many TGCAGCGTTGTCAAGGGTTGGGCCAATGAGCAGTTCTTC CSVVKGWANEQFF
. 13 TRBJ1-1 TRBV6-2/TRBV6-3 . TGTGTCAGCAGTGACTGGGCCGGGAAAGGAGCTTTCTTT CVSSDWAGKGAFF
TRBD1 15 TRBJ1-2 TRBV27 many TGTGCCAGCAGTGCCCTAGGGACAGGGAACTATGGCTACACCTTC CASSALGTGNYGYTF
TRBD1 14 TRBJ2-5 TRBV20-1 many TGCAGTGCTCGGGACAGGGGGCCCCAAGAGACCCAGTACTTC CSARDRGPQETQYF
. 15 TRBJ2-5 TRBV7-3 few TGTGCCAGCAGCTCGGTCGGGTCCCGGGAAGAGACCCAGTACTTC CASSSVGSREETQYF